The rows below give T cell receptor beta chains drawn from one sample of a study of cytomegalovirus exposure and HLA in healthy donors. The repertoire was sequenced with immunoSEQ multiplex PCR; TCRdb's copy has only in-frame clones and lacks some. Here the sample spans tens of thousands of clones, roughly three quarters being singletons. The specimen sequenced was PBMCs. The receptors originated from a woman aged 30 to 39 in good health and CMV-seronegative. Each CDR3 is given with its conserved first and last residue. The order of the fields is J gene, clone size, D gene, V gene, CDR3 protein, CDR3 DNA. The D gene is left open where the match is weak. Not all rows give a size; the values are once, few, many and, for expanded clones, a class.

j_gene: TRBJ2-2; abundance: NA; d_gene: TRBD2; v_gene: TRBV7-2; CDR3aa: CASSPPGGLNTGELFF; CDR3nt: TGTGCCAGCAGCCCCCCGGGGGGTCTGAACACCGGGGAGCTGTTTTTT
j_gene: TRBJ2-1; abundance: NA; d_gene: NA; v_gene: TRBV5-4; CDR3aa: CASSLDLAHNEQFF; CDR3nt: TGTGCCAGCAGCTTGGATCTAGCGCACAATGAGCAGTTCTTC
j_gene: TRBJ2-2; abundance: NA; d_gene: TRBD2; v_gene: TRBV5-4; CDR3aa: CASSPSGGNTGELFF; CDR3nt: TGTGCCAGCAGCCCTAGCGGGGGGAACACCGGGGAGCTGTTTTTT
j_gene: TRBJ1-2; abundance: NA; d_gene: NA; v_gene: TRBV11-2; CDR3aa: CASSLDGQGIGSNYGYTF; CDR3nt: TGTGCCAGCAGCTTAGATGGGCAGGGCATCGGTTCTAACTATGGCTACACCTTC
j_gene: TRBJ1-2; abundance: NA; d_gene: TRBD1; v_gene: TRBV19; CDR3aa: CASRTGQGAGDYGYTF; CDR3nt: TGTGCCAGTAGAACCGGACAGGGGGCGGGGGACTATGGCTACACCTTC
j_gene: TRBJ1-6; abundance: NA; d_gene: NA; v_gene: TRBV25-1; CDR3aa: CASSVDAGGGTLHF; CDR3nt: TGTGCCAGCAGTGTAGACGCCGGGGGAGGAACCCTCCACTTT
j_gene: TRBJ1-4; abundance: NA; d_gene: TRBD1; v_gene: TRBV5-1; CDR3aa: CASSTGQGATNEKLFF; CDR3nt: TGCGCCAGCAGCACGGGACAGGGGGCAACTAATGAAAAACTGTTTTTT
j_gene: TRBJ1-1; abundance: NA; d_gene: TRBD1; v_gene: TRBV29-1; CDR3aa: CSGNRGETEAFF; CDR3nt: TGCAGCGGGAACAGGGGTGAGACTGAAGCTTTCTTT
j_gene: TRBJ1-2; abundance: NA; d_gene: TRBD1; v_gene: TRBV30; CDR3aa: CAWSKSRGPYGYTF; CDR3nt: TGTGCCTGGAGTAAATCCAGGGGGCCTTATGGCTACACCTTC
j_gene: TRBJ2-5; abundance: NA; d_gene: NA; v_gene: TRBV4-1; CDR3aa: CASSQLGGRRETQYF; CDR3nt: TGCGCCAGCAGCCAACTGGGTGGGAGGAGAGAGACCCAGTACTTC
j_gene: TRBJ2-1; abundance: NA; d_gene: NA; v_gene: TRBV5-4; CDR3aa: CASSQLSGGPSYNEQFF; CDR3nt: TGTGCCAGCAGCCAACTCTCTGGCGGGCCTTCCTACAATGAGCAGTTCTTC
j_gene: TRBJ1-1; abundance: NA; d_gene: TRBD1; v_gene: TRBV6-5; CDR3aa: CASSPRQGKEAFF; CDR3nt: TGTGCCAGCAGTCCCCGACAGGGGAAAGAAGCTTTCTTT
j_gene: TRBJ2-1; abundance: NA; d_gene: TRBD1; v_gene: TRBV10-3; CDR3aa: CAISESLGQGANEQFF; CDR3nt: TGTGCCATCAGTGAGTCATTAGGACAGGGGGCGAATGAGCAGTTCTTC
j_gene: TRBJ2-1; abundance: NA; d_gene: NA; v_gene: TRBV6-5; CDR3aa: CASSYKIQGIDYEQFF; CDR3nt: TGTGCCAGCAGTTACAAAATCCAGGGAATTGACTATGAGCAGTTCTTC
j_gene: TRBJ1-1; abundance: NA; d_gene: NA; v_gene: TRBV5-6; CDR3aa: CASSFGYSTMNTEAFF; CDR3nt: TGTGCCAGCAGCTTTGGGTACAGCACAATGAACACTGAAGCTTTCTTT
j_gene: TRBJ1-3; abundance: NA; d_gene: TRBD1; v_gene: TRBV30; CDR3aa: CAWRTGRDGNTIYF; CDR3nt: TGTGCCTGGCGGACAGGAAGAGATGGAAACACCATATATTTT
j_gene: TRBJ1-1; abundance: once; d_gene: TRBD1; v_gene: TRBV4-3; CDR3aa: CASSQGQGVPEAFF; CDR3nt: TGCGCCAGCAGCCAAGGTCAGGGGGTCCCTGAAGCTTTCTTT
j_gene: TRBJ1-3; abundance: NA; d_gene: TRBD1; v_gene: TRBV6-5; CDR3aa: CASSTGGSGNTIYF; CDR3nt: TGTGCCAGCAGTACAGGGGGCTCTGGAAACACCATATATTTT
j_gene: TRBJ2-4; abundance: once; d_gene: NA; v_gene: TRBV9; CDR3aa: CARGEDENIQYF; CDR3nt: TGTGCCAGGGGGGAGGATGAAAACATTCAGTACTTC